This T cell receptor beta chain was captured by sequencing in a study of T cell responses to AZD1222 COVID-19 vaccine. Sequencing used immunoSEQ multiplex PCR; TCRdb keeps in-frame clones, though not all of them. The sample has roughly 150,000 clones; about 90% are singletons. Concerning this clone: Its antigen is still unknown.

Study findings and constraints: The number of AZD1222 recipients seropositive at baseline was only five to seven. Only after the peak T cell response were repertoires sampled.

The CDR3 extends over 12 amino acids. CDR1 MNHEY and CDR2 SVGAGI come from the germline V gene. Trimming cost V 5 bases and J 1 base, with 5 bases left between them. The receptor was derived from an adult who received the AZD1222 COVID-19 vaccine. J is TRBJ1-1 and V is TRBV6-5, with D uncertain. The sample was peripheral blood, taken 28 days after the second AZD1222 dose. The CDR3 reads CASSTRNTEAFF. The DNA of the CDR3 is TGTGCCAGCAGTACAAGGAACACTGAAGCTTTCTTT.